These 14 T cell receptor beta chains share one sample of origin, sequenced in a study of blood T cell repertoires in COVID-19. Measured with immunoSEQ multiplex PCR; TCRdb has only the in-frame clones, and not every one. The sample records about 61,000 clones, roughly 90% being singletons. Sequencing was performed on peripheral blood. These receptors were collected from a woman aged 45-59 years with active or convalescent COVID-19.

In this sample, this clone turned up a few times. This chain connects TRBV6-1 to TRBJ1-5, with D tentatively TRBD1 (5 bases). The germline gives CDR1 MNHNS, CDR2 SASEGT. V lost 2 bases, J lost 0 bases, and 11 bases lay in between. The CDR3 runs to 16 residues. CDR3 residues: CASSERWGGSNQPQHF. The DNA for the CDR3 is TGTGCCAGCAGTGAACGGTGGGGGGGTAGCAATCAGCCCCAGCATTTT.

The CDR3 spells CASRGQGSPLHF. The CDR3 nucleotides are TGTGCCAGCAGAGGACAGGGTTCTCCCCTCCACTTT. J is TRBJ1-6 and V is TRBV6-5, with TRBD1 matching 8 bases. V was pared by 6 bases and J by 13 bases, with 5 bases of the junction left unmatched. The CDR3 is made up of 12 amino acids. CDR1 MNHEY and CDR2 SVGAGI come from the germline V gene.

This chain joins TRBV28 and TRBJ1-1, with D possibly matching TRBD1 (6 bases). V was cut by 6 bases and J by 0 bases, with 11 bases left in between. Germline-derived CDR1 and CDR2 are MDHEN and SYDVKM. The CDR3 contains 14 residues. The CDR3 bases are TGTGCCAGCAGGGTAGGACAGCTGAACACTGAAGCTTTCTTT. Encoded protein: CASRVGQLNTEAFF.

The V gene is TRBV24-1, the J gene TRBJ2-5; 7 bases are shared with TRBD2. The CDR3 runs 13 residues. V lost 4 bases and J lost 5; bases outside the gene matches: 3. Germline V gives CDR1 KGHDR, CDR2 SFDVKD. CDR3 sequence reads: CATSDLGGETQYF. The CDR3 nucleotides are TGTGCCACCAGTGACCTCGGGGGGGAGACCCAGTACTTC.

V gene TRBV6-5 combines with J gene TRBJ2-7; D not resolved. CDR3 size: 15 residues. Germline V CDR1 and CDR2: MNHEY, SVGAGI. V lost 7 bases, J lost 3 bases, and 19 bases lay in between. CDR3: CASTVTPSKFYEQYF. The CDR3 DNA sequence: TGTGCCAGCACTGTGACACCATCAAAGTTCTACGAGCAGTACTTC.

This chain uses TRBV28 with TRBJ2-7; 8 bases agree with TRBD2. The germline gives CDR1 MDHEN, CDR2 SYDVKM. The V gene end was trimmed by 7 bases and the J gene end by 3 bases; junction bases not matched to a gene: 11. CDR3 size: 15 residues. CDR3 nucleotide sequence: TGTGCCAGCAAAGGGGGAGCGGGAGTGATCTACGAGCAGTACTTC. As protein: CASKGGAGVIYEQYF.

The rearrangement links TRBV7-9 to TRBJ2-3; 10 positions agree with TRBD2. Germline CDR1 SEHNR, CDR2 FQNEAQ (reference sequence). Unmatched junction bases numbered 5, after V lost 3 bases and J lost 5 bases. This CDR3 region has 15 residues. This CDR3 is CASSFRLAGVDTQYF. CDR3 DNA: TGTGCCAGCAGCTTCAGACTAGCGGGTGTAGATACGCAGTATTTT.

This chain links TRBV4-2 with TRBJ2-4; 11 bases agree with TRBD1. After removal of 0 bases from V and 0 bases from J, the junction contained 10 bases not matched to a gene. Germline CDR1 and CDR2: LGHNA and YNFKEQ. This CDR3 spans 20 amino acids. The CDR3 protein is CASSQDPGTGGVLAKNIQYF. CDR3 in DNA: TGTGCCAGCAGCCAAGATCCTGGGACAGGGGGAGTCTTAGCCAAAAACATTCAGTACTTC.

The CDR3 sequence is CAWSGGQGREPQHF. The CDR3 DNA sequence: TGTGCCTGGAGTGGGGGGCAGGGCAGGGAGCCCCAGCATTTT. This chain connects TRBV30 to TRBJ1-5, with TRBD1 as a possible D gene (6 bases). The germline V and J ends were trimmed by 1 base and 8 bases, with 15 bases remaining between them. CDR1 is GTSNPN and CDR2 is SVGIG in the germline V gene (reference sequence). The CDR3 has 14 amino acids. The variable domain in full, completed from reference TRBV30 and TRBJ1-5, reads SQTIHQWPATLVQPVGSPLSLECTVEGTSNPNLYWYRQAAGRGLQLLFYSVGIGQISSEVPQNLSASRPQDRQFILSSKKLLLSDSGFYLCAWSGGQGREPQHFGDGTRLSIL.

The V gene is TRBV7-6, the J gene TRBJ2-7, with 10 positions matching TRBD2. The V segment lost 5 bases and the J segment 0 bases; nucleotides outside the gene matches: 13. This CDR3 is 18 amino acids long. Per germline, CDR1 SGHVS and CDR2 FNYEAQ. The CDR3 here is CASSAHRTSGFSSYEQYF. Here the CDR3 DNA reads TGTGCCAGCAGCGCTCACCGGACTAGCGGCTTCAGCTCCTACGAGCAGTACTTC.

CDR3 bases: TGTGCCAGCAGCATGAGGGAGACCCAGTACTTC. It yields the protein CASSMRETQYF. This sequence joins TRBV11-1 and TRBJ2-5; no firm D call. V was clipped by 5 bases and J by 5 bases, with 6 bases between them. In germline, CDR1 is SGHAT, CDR2 FQDESV (reference sequence). This CDR3 has 11 amino acids.

Only a few counts were recorded for this clone. V usage is TRBV12-3 or TRBV12-4 and J usage is TRBJ1-3, with 10 bases fitting TRBD1. With V trimmed by 6 bases and J by 16 bases, 6 bases remained unmatched. There are 11 residues in the CDR3. The CDR3 DNA reads as TGTGCCAGCAGGTCCGGGACAGGGGTTTATTTT. Translating gives CASRSGTGVYF.

Comments on this clone: Other DNA sequences in this sample translate to the same CDR3. The chain carries TRBV7-3 and TRBJ2-3, with 7 bases identical to TRBD2. V lost 2 bases and J lost 0; bases outside the gene matches: 5. Germline V gene data show CDR1 as SGHTA and CDR2 as FQGTGA. The CDR3 is 16 amino acids. In DNA, the CDR3 is TGTGCCAGCAGCTTAGCGGGAGCGGTTAGCACAGATACGCAGTATTTT. This encodes CASSLAGAVSTDTQYF.

This clone has just one count. The J gene is TRBJ1-1, the V gene TRBV4-2, with D tentatively TRBD1 (6 bases). The CDR3 is made up of 16 amino acids. The ends were cut back, 1 base at V and 4 bases at J, with 16 bases in the middle. The germline CDR1 and CDR2 sequences are LGHNA and YNFKEQ. The DNA of the CDR3 is TGTGCCAGCAGCCAAGTTGGTGGGGGCGAGGGCACTGAAGCTTTCTTT. It is translated as CASSQVGGGEGTEAFF.